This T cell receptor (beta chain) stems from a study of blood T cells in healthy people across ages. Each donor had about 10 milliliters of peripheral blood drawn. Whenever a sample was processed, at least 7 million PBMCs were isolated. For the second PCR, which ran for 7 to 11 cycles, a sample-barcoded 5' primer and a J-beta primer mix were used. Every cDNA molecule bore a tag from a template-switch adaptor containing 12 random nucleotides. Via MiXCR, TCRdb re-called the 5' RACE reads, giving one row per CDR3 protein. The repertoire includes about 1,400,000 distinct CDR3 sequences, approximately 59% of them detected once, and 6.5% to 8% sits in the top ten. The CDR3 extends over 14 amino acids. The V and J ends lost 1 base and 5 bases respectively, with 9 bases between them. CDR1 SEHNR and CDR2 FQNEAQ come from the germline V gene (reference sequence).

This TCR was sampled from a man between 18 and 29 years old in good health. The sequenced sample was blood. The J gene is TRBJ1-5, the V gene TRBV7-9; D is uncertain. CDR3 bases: TGTGCCAGCAGCTTAGGGGGAGCCCATCAGCCCCAGCATTTT. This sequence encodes CASSLGGAHQPQHF.